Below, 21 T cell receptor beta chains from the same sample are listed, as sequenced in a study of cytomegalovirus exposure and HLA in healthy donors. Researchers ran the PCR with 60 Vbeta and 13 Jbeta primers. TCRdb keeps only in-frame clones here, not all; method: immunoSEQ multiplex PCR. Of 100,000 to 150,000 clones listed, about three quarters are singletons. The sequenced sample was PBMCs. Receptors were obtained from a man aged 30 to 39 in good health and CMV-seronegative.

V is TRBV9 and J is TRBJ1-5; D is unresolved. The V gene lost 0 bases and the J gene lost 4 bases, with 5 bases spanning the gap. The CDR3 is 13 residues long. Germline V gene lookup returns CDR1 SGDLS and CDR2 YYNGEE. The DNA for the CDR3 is TGTGCCAGCAGCGTAGCGGGGAATCAGCCCCAGCATTTT. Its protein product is CASSVAGNQPQHF.

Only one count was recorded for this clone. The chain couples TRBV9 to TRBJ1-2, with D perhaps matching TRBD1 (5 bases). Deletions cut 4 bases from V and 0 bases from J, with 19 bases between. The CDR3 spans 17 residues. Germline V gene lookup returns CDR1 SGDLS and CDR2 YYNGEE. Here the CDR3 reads CASSPLYGREANYGYTF. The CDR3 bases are TGTGCCAGCAGCCCCCTCTACGGCAGGGAAGCTAACTATGGCTACACCTTC.

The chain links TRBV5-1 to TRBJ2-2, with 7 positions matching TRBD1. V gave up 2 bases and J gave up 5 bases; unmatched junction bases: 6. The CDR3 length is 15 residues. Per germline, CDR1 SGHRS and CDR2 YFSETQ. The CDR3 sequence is CASSFGDRETGELFF. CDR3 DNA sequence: TGCGCCAGCAGCTTCGGAGACAGGGAAACCGGGGAGCTGTTTTTT. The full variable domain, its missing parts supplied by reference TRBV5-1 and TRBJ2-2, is KAGVTQTPRYLIKTRGQQVTLSCSPISGHRSVSWYQQTPGQGLQFLFEYFSETQRNKGNFPGRFSGRQFSNSRSEMNVSTLELGDSALYLCASSFGDRETGELFFGEGSRLTVL.

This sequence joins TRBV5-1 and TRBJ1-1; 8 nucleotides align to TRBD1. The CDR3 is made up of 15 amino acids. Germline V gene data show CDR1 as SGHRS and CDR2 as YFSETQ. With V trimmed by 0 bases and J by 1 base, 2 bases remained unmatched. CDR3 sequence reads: CASSLGTGGNTEAFF. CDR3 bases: TGCGCCAGCAGCTTGGGTACAGGGGGGAACACTGAAGCTTTCTTT.

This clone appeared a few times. In nucleotides, the CDR3 is TGTGCCAGCAGTTACGGAGAGGGCACAGATACGCAGTATTTT. Encoded protein: CASSYGEGTDTQYF. The rearrangement uses TRBV6-5 and TRBJ2-3, with no clear D. V was pared by 2 bases and J by 1 base, with 7 bases between. This CDR3 is 14 amino acids long. CDR1 MNHEY and CDR2 SVGAGI come from the germline V gene.

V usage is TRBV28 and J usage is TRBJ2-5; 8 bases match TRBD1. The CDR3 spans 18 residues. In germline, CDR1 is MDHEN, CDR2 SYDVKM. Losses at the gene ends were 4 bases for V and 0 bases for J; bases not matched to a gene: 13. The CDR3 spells CASSYYQTDRADQETQYF. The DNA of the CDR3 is TGTGCCAGCAGTTACTACCAAACGGACAGGGCGGACCAAGAGACCCAGTACTTC.

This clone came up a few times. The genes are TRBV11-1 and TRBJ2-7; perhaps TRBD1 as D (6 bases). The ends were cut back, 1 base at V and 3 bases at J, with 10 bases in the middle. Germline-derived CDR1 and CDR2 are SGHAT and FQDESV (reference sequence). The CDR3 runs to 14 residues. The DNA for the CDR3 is TGTGCCAGCAGCTTAGGGACAGAGCTCTACGAGCAGTACTTC. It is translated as CASSLGTELYEQYF.

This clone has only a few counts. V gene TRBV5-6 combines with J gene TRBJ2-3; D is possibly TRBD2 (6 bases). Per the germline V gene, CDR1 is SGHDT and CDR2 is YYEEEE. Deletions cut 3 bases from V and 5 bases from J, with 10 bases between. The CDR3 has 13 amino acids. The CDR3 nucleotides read TGTGCCAGCAGCTCCTGGGGAGGAGATACGCAGTATTTT. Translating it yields CASSSWGGDTQYF. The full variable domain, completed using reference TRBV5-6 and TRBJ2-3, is DAGVTQSPTHLIKTRGQQVTLRCSPKSGHDTVSWYQQALGQGPQFIFQYYEEEERQRGNFPDRFSGHQFPNYSSELNVNALLLGDSALYLCASSSWGGDTQYFGPGTRLTVL.

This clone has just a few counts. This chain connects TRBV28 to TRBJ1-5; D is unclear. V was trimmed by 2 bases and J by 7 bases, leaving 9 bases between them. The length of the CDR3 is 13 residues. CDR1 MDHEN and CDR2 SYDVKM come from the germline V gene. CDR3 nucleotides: TGTGCCAGCAGTTTAGGGGAGCCGCAGCCCCAGCATTTT. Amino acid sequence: CASSLGEPQPQHF. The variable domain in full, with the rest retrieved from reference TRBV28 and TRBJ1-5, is DVKVTQSSRYLVKRTGEKVFLECVQDMDHENMFWYRQDPGLGLRLIYFSYDVKMKEKGDIPEGYSVSREKKERFSLILESASTNQTSMYLCASSLGEPQPQHFGDGTRLSIL.

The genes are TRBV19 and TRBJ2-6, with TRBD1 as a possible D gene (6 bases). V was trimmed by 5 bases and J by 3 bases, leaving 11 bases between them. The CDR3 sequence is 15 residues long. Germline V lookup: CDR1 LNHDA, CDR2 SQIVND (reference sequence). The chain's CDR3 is CASSLTGYGANVLTF. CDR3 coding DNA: TGTGCCAGTAGTTTAACAGGGTATGGGGCCAACGTCCTGACTTTC.

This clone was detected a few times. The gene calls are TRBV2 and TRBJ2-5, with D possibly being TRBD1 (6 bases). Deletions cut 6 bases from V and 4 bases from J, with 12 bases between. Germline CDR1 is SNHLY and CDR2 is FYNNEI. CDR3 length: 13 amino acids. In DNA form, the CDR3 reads TGTGCCAGCAGCCCGGGACAACGAGAGACCCAGTACTTC. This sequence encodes CASSPGQRETQYF.

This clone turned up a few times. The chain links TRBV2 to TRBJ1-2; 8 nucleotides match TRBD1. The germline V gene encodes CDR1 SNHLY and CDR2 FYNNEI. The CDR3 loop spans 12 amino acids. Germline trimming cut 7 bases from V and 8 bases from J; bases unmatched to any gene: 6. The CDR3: CASKDRAGGYTF. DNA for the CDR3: TGTGCCAGCAAGGACAGGGCGGGAGGCTACACCTTC.

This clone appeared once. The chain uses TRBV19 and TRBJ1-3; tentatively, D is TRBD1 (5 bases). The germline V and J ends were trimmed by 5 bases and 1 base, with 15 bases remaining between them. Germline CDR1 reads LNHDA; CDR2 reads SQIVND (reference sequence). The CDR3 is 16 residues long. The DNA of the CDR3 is TGTGCCAGTAGTCTGCGGGACCTACCGTCTGGAAACACCATATATTTT. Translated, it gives CASSLRDLPSGNTIYF.

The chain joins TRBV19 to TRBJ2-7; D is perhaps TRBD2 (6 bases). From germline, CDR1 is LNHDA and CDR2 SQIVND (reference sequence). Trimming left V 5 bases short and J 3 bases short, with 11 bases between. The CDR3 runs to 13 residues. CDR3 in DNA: TGTGCCAGTAGTGCGGGGTTGGACTACGAGCAGTACTTC. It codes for CASSAGLDYEQYF.

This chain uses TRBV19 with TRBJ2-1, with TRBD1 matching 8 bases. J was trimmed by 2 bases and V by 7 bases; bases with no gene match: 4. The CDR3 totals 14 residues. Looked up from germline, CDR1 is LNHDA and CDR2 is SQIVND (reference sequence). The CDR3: CASTPDRAYNEQFF. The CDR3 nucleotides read TGTGCCAGTACCCCGGACAGGGCCTACAATGAGCAGTTCTTC.

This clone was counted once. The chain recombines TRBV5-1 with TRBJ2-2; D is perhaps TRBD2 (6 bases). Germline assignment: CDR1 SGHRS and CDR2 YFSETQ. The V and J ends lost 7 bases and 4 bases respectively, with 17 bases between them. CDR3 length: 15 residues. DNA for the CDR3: TGCGCCAGCTCAATCAGTGGAGGGGTCACCGGGGAGCTGTTTTTT. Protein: CASSISGGVTGELFF.

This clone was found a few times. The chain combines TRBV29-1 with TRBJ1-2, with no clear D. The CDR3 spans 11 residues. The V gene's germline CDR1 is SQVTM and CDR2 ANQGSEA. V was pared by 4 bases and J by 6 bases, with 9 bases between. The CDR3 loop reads CSVVLSHGYTF. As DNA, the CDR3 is TGCAGCGTTGTTTTATCCCATGGCTACACCTTC.

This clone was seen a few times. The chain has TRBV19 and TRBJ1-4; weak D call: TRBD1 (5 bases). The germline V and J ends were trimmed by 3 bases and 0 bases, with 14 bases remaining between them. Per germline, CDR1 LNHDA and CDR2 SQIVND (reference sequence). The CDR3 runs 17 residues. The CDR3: CASSIEDTFATNEKLFF. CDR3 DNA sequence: TGTGCCAGTAGTATTGAGGACACCTTTGCAACTAATGAAAAACTGTTTTTT.

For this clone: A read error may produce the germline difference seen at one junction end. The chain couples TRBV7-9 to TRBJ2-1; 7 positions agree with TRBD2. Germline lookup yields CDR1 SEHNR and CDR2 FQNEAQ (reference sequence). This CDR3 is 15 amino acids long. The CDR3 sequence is CSSSLAAGEINEQFF. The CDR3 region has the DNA TGTTCCAGCAGCTTAGCTGCGGGGGAGATCAATGAGCAGTTCTTC.

The chain's CDR3 is CASRRDSGSEQFF. Here the CDR3 DNA reads TGTGCCAGCCGTAGGGACTCCGGCAGTGAGCAGTTCTTC. The V call is TRBV2, the J call TRBJ2-1, with D possibly TRBD2 on 6 matching bases. This CDR3 is 13 amino acids long. V was cut by 8 bases and J by 9 bases, with 17 bases left in between. CDR1 and CDR2 from the germline V gene are SNHLY and FYNNEI. Full variable domain (outside the CDR3, taken from reference TRBV2 and TRBJ2-1): EPEVTQTPSHQVTQMGQEVILRCVPISNHLYFYWYRQILGQKVEFLVSFYNNEISEKSEIFDDQFSVERPDGSNFTLKIRSTKLEDSAMYFCASRRDSGSEQFFGPGTRLTVL.

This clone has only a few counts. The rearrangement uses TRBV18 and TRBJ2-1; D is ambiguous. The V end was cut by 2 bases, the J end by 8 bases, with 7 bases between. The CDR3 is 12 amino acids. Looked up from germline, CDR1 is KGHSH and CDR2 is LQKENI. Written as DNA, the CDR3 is TGTGCCAGCTCACCAAGAGATGATGAGCAGTTCTTC. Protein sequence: CASSPRDDEQFF.